This T cell receptor (beta chain) comes out of a study of blood T cell repertoires in COVID-19. Study summary: From the United States, Italy and Spain came samples of acute and convalescent COVID-19. Sample material is recorded as cDNA or gDNA derived from T cells, B-cell-depleted T cells, or PBMCs.

The authors' processing: Amplification of reference gene primers was used by the study to estimate nucleated cell counts. TCRdb's copy holds only in-frame clones and misses some; the assay was immunoSEQ multiplex PCR. V and J calls and clone size follow that table, whereas D and trimming were derived from the DNA. The sample holds about 68,000 clones, around 90% seen once. Turning to this clone: One end of the junction varies from germline; a read error may be responsible.

The CDR3 extends over 15 amino acids. Germline assignment: CDR1 SSHAT and CDR2 FNYEAQ (reference sequence). The Seattle site enrolled patients during active infection and followed them longitudinally. The sequence came from a woman between 45 and 65 years old with COVID-19, enrolled during active disease. The sample comprised peripheral blood. The rearrangement uses TRBV7-7 and TRBJ2-5; 13 nucleotides line up with TRBD2. The CDR3 DNA reads as TGTGCTAGCAGCCAGACTAGCGGGAGGACAGAGACCCAGTACTTC. The encoded protein is CASSQTSGRTETQYF.